This T cell receptor beta chain was recovered during a study of cytomegalovirus exposure and HLA in healthy donors. In the study overall: There were roughly 120 million unique TCR beta sequences, drawn from 180 million or so T cells, in an earlier analysis.

Trimming left V 2 bases short and J 6 bases short, with 12 bases between. The CDR3 runs to 14 residues. Per germline, CDR1 SGHNT and CDR2 YYREEE (reference sequence). The PCR employed 60 Vbeta primers together with 13 Jbeta primers. Original analysis: In a later analysis, approximately 80 million unique TCR beta chains included roughly 11 million shared by two or more donors. Some clones are missing from TCRdb's copy, which holds only in-frame ones; the method was immunoSEQ multiplex PCR. The DNA gave D and trimming, while V, J and clone size come from that table. The sample yields approximately 130,000 clones, roughly 82% seen once. This clone was observed a handful of times. Its antigen remains unidentified. Study outcomes and limitations: Later analysis demonstrated an association between a missense DCLRE1C variant and TCR beta V- and J-gene trimming. Several top significant clusters appeared, in a later analysis, to be linked to common viral pathogens.

The chain recombines TRBV5-4 with TRBJ2-1; tentative D call: TRBD2 (5 bases). Sequencing was carried out using PBMCs. This clonotype originated in a man aged 45-60 years in good health and CMV-seronegative. CDR3 bases: TGTGCCAGCAGCTTCCCCCGGACTCCCAATGAGCAGTTCTTC. Its protein is CASSFPRTPNEQFF.